The clone carrying this TCR beta chain was detected a few times. Its target is unknown. This sample is part of a study of blood T cells in healthy people across ages. Sample-barcoded 5' priming and a J-beta primer mix drove a second PCR of roughly 7 to 11 cycles. Each CDR3 protein gets one entry after TCRdb re-called the 5' RACE reads with MiXCR. The profile shows roughly 800,000 distinct CDR3 sequences, about three fifths of them singletons. Study observations and caveats: Higher diversity, along with more naive CD4+ cells, distinguished long-lived donors from aged donors.

Sequencing was carried out using blood. This TCR came from a man between 25 and 39 years old in good health.

The CDR3 reads CASSINSNQETQYF. The CDR3 coding sequence is TGTGCCAGCAGTATAAACAGCAACCAAGAGACCCAGTACTTC. The V call is TRBV27, the J call TRBJ2-5; D unresolved. V gave up 5 bases and J gave up 0 bases, with 10 bases separating them. The CDR3 is made up of 14 amino acids. Per the germline V gene, CDR1 is MNHEY and CDR2 is SMNVEV (reference sequence).